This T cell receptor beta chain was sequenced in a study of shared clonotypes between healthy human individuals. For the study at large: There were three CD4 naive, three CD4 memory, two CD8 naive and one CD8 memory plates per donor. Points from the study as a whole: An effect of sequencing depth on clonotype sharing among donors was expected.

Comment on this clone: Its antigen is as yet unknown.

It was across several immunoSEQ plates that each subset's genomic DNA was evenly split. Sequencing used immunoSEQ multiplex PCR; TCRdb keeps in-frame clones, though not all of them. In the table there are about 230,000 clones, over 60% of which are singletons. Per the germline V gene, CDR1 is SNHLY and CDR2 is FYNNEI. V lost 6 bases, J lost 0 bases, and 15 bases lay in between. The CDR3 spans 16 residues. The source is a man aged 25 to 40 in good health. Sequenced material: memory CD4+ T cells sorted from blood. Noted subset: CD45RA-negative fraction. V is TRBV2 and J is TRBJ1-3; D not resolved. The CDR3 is CASSQYSLLSGNTIYF. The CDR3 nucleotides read TGTGCCAGCAGCCAATACAGTCTCCTCTCTGGAAACACCATATATTTT.